This TCR beta chain was found in a study of blood T cells in healthy people across ages. CDR1 LNHNV and CDR2 YYDKDF come from the germline V gene (reference sequence). V was pared by 1 base and J by 7 bases, with 11 bases between. This CDR3 is 15 amino acids long. A second PCR of 7 to 11 cycles used a sample-barcoded 5' primer and a J-beta primer mix. A template-switch adaptor that had 12 random nucleotides put a tag on each cDNA molecule. TCRdb recomputed calls from the 5' RACE reads with MiXCR, one row per CDR3 protein. The data contain a few hundred thousand distinct CDR3 sequences, 27% of them singletons. This clonotype came up a few times. Its antigen remains unidentified. Study-level results: TCR beta diversity, measured per million T cells, fell in a roughly linear way with age.

Donors each provided ten milliliters of peripheral blood. The rearrangement uses TRBV15 and TRBJ1-6; tentative D call: TRBD1 (5 bases). Sequencing input: blood. The sequence came from a woman between 65 and 79 years old in good health. CDR3 DNA sequence: TGTGCCACCAGCAGAGTTCTAGAGGGGAATTCACCCCTCCACTTT. Encoded protein: CATSRVLEGNSPLHF. Full variable domain (missing parts from reference TRBV15 and TRBJ1-6): DAMVIQNPRYQVTQFGKPVTLSCSQTLNHNVMYWYQQKSSQAPKLLFHYYDKDFNNEADTPDNFQSRRPNTSFCFLDIRSPGLGDTAMYLCATSRVLEGNSPLHFGNGTRLTVT.